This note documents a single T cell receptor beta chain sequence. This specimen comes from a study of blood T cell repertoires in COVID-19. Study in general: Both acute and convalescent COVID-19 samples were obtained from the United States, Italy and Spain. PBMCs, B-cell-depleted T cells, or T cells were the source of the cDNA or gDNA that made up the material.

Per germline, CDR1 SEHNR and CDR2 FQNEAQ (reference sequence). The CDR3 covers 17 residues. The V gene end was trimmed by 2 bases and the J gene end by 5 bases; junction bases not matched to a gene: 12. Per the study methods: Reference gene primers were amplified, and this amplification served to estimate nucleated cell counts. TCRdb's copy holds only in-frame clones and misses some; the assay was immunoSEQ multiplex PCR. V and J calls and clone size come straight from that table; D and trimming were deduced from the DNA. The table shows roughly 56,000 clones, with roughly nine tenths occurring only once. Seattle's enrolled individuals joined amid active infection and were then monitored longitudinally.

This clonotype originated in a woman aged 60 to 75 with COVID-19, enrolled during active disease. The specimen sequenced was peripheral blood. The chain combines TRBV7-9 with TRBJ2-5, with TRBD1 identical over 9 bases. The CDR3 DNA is TGTGCCAGCAGCTTACCTATGGGACAGGGCGGATCGGAGACCCAGTACTTC. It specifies CASSLPMGQGGSETQYF.